The T cell receptor (beta chain) described here comes from a study of T cell responses to AZD1222 COVID-19 vaccine. Study results and limitations: Dominant at 160-218 and 743-854, vaccine-associated CD4 TCRs also spanned spike. Regions left unmutated in variants are reportedly the target of nearly half of spike-specific TCRs.

Trimming took off 7 bases at V and 1 base at J, with 7 bases between the two ends. The CDR3 covers 12 residues. Comments on this clone: No antigen is known for it.

The repertoire was sequenced with immunoSEQ multiplex PCR; TCRdb's copy has only in-frame clones and lacks some. The table has about 120,000 clones, around 89% seen once. The source is an adult in good health. Sequencing used peripheral blood, obtained on day 0 of MenACWY control vaccination. The rearrangement joins TRBV12-3 or TRBV12-4 to TRBJ1-1; D not certain. CDR3 nucleotides: TGTGCCAGCACAAGGGCGAACACTGAAGCTTTCTTT. Translated, it gives CASTRANTEAFF.